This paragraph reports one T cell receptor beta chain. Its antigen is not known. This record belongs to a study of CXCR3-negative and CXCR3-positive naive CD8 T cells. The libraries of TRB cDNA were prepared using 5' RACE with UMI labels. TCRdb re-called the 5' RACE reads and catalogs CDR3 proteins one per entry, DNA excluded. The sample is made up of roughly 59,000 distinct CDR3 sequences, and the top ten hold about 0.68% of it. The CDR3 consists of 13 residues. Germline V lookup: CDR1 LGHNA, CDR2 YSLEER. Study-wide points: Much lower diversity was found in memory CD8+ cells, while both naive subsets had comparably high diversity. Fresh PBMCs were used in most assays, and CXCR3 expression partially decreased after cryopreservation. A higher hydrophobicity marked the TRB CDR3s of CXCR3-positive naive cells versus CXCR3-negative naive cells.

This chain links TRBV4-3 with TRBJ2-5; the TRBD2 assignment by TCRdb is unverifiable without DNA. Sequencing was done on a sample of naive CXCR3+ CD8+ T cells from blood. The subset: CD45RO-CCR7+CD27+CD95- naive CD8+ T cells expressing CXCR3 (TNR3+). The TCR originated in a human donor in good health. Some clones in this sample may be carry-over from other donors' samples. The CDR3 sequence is CASSQRREETQYF.